This TCR beta chain was identified in a study of blood T cell repertoires in COVID-19. Turning to the study itself: Acute and convalescent COVID-19 samples came from the United States, Italy and Spain.

Original processing notes: Estimation of nucleated cell counts was performed using reference gene primer amplification. Here immunoSEQ multiplex PCR was the method, and the copy in TCRdb shows in-frame clones only, minus some. Clonal size and the V and J genes are those of that table, whereas D and trimming came from the DNA. The sample yields 180,000 or so clones, approximately 83% seen once. The sequenced sample consisted of peripheral blood. This receptor was taken from a man aged 60-69 years with acute or convalescent COVID-19.

The CDR3 region has the DNA TGTGCCAGCAGTTTATCGGCGGGCCCACTCTCCTACGAGCAGTACTTC. Its protein is CASSLSAGPLSYEQYF. The chain carries TRBV27 and TRBJ2-7; weak D call: TRBD2 (5 bases). CDR3 length equals 16 residues. The V gene's germline CDR1 is MNHEY and CDR2 SMNVEV (reference sequence). The V end lost 0 bases, the J end lost 0 bases, and 12 bases lay between the germline ends.